The clone carrying this TCR beta chain was seen once. Its antigen is not identified. These data come from a study of long-term antiretroviral therapy in people with HIV. For the study at large: The 2015 immediate-ART recommendation came about a decade after the earliest samples. Study observations and caveats: Dominating the repertoire at all time points were the clones that expanded before ART. Controls had broader CDR3 length ranges than HIV repertoires did.

Researchers ran immunoSEQ v3.0 at survey level. Per-sample targets for sequencing were roughly 35,000-50,000 T-cell genomes. The table came from immunoSEQ multiplex PCR; TCRdb's copy has only in-frame clones and leaves some out. Counted here are about 21,000 clones, more than 70% occurring once; the ten biggest clones make up about 4%. Specimen: unsorted PBMCs, collected 2.3 years after starting antiretroviral therapy. This clonotype was sampled from a man aged 55 to 70 with HIV.

The DNA of the CDR3 is TGTGCCAGCAGCAGGACAGGGTTTTCCTACAATGAGCAGTTCTTC. As protein: CASSRTGFSYNEQFF. The V and J genes are TRBV7-8 and TRBJ2-1, with 8 bases identical to TRBD1. Per the germline V gene, CDR1 is SGHVS and CDR2 is FQNEAQ. J was trimmed by 1 base and V by 5 bases; bases with no gene match: 4. The CDR3 totals 15 residues.